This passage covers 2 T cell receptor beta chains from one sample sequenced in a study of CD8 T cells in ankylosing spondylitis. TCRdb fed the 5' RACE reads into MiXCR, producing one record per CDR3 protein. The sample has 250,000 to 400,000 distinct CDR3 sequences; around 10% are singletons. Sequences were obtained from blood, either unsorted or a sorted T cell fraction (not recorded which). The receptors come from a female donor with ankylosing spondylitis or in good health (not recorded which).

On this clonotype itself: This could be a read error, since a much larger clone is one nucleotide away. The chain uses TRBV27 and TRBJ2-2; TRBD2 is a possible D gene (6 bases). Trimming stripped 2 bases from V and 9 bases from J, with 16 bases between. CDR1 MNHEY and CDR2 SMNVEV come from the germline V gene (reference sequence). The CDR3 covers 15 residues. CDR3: CASSLPGGGTRELFF. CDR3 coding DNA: TGTGCCAGCAGTTTACCCGGGGGTGGGACCCGGGAGCTGTTTTTT.

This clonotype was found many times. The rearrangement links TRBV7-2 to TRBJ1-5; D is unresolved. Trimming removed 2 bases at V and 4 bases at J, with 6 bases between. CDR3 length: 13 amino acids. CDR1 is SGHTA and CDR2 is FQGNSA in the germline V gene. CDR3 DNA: TGTGCCAGCAGCTTATGGGAGAATCAGCCCCAGCATTTT. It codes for CASSLWENQPQHF.